This TCR beta chain was sequenced in a study of breast tumors, draining lymph nodes, adjacent tissues. There are many counts of this clonotype. No antigen is known for it. MiXCR, applied by TCRdb to the multiplex PCR reads, yields one record per CDR3 protein. The sample has fewer than 300,000 distinct CDR3 sequences; about 30% are singletons. Axillary draining lymph nodes of breast cancer patients supplied the node samples. The ends lost 2 bases at V and 5 bases at J; junction bases unmatched: 5. The CDR3 sequence is 15 residues long. Whole-study findings and limits: Compared with basal-like, luminal-like tumors shared significantly more repertoire with nontumor tissue. Data only fit, rather than demonstrated, lymph node origin of most tumor T cells. Most tumor T cells seemingly derive from lymph node, then expand in tumor. Tumors had less TCR diversity than lymph nodes, more than nontumor tissue.

The V call is TRBV12-3 or TRBV12-4, the J call TRBJ2-2, with 7 bases identical to TRBD1. Source material: axillary lymph node tissue. The receptor's source is a female donor with breast cancer. Some clones in this sample may be carry-over from other donors' samples. CDR3 amino acids: CASSLLGQKTGELFF. The CDR3 DNA reads as TGTGCCAGCAGTTTATTGGGACAGAAGACCGGGGAGCTGTTTTTT.